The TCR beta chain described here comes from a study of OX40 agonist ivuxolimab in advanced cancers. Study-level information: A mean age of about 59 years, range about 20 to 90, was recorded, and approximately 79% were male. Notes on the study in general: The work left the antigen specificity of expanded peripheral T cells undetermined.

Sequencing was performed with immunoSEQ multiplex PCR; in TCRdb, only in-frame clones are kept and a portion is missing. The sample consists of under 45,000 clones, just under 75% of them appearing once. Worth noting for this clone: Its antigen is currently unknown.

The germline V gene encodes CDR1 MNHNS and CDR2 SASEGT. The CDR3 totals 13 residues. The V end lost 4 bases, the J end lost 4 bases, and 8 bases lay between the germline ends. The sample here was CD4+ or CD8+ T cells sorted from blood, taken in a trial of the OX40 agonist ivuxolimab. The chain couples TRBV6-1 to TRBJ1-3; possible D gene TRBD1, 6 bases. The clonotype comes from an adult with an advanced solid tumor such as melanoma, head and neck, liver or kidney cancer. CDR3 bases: TGTGCCAGCAGTGCAGGGGCCGGAAACACCATATATTTT. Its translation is CASSAGAGNTIYF.